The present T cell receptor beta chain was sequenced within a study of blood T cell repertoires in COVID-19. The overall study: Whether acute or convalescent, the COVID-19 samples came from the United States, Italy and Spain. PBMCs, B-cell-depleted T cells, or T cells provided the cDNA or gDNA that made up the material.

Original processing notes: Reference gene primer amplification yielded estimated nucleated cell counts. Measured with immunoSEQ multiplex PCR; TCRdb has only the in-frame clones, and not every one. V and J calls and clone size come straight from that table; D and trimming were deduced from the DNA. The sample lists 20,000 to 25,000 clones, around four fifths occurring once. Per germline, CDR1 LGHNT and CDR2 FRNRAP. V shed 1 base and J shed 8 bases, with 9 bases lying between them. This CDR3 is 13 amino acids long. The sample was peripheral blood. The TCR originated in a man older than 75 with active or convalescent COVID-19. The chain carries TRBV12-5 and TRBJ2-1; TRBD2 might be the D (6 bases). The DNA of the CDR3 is TGTGCTAGTGGTTTGGATAGCGGCGATGAGCAGTTCTTC. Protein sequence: CASGLDSGDEQFF.